The 22 T cell receptor beta chains listed next were all sequenced from one sample in a study of T cells in Graves' hyperthyroidism and ophthalmopathy. TCR beta CDR3 region amplification was performed from RNA transcripts. The TCR CDR3 first-round RT-PCR relied on the HTBI primer set. Each CDR3 protein gets one entry after TCRdb re-called the multiplex PCR reads with MiXCR. This repertoire shows about 290,000 distinct CDR3 sequences, approximately 17% found once; its top ten account for less than 70%. Input material: blood. The receptors derive from a woman in her fifties or sixties with Graves' ophthalmopathy.

Concerning this clonotype: A much larger clone lies a single base off, so this may be a read error. No conserved phenylalanine or tryptophan is present at the end of the CDR3, so a read error is the likely explanation. The chain joins TRBV10-3 to TRBJ2-6; 8 nucleotides match TRBD1. Trimming removed 7 bases from V and 2 bases from J; junction bases left unmatched: 10. The CDR3 length is 17 residues. CDR1 is ENHRY, CDR2 SYGVKD, per germline. The CDR3 reads CAINGQGVITGANVLTL. The DNA for the CDR3 is TGTGCCATCAACGGACAGGGAGTTATAACTGGGGCCAACGTCCTGACTCTC.

This clonotype has ten or more counts. This chain connects TRBV6-1 to TRBJ2-3, with 8 nucleotides matching TRBD1. The CDR3 totals 12 residues. Germline CDR1 MNHNS, CDR2 SASEGT. The J segment lost 11 bases and the V segment lost 5 bases, leaving 6 bases of the junction unmatched. CDR3 sequence (DNA): TGTGCCAGCAGTCTGGACAGGGAAGGGCAGTATTTT. Amino acids: CASSLDREGQYF.

The rearrangement links TRBV4-1 to TRBJ1-2; 8 bases fit TRBD1. The CDR3 is 15 amino acids. After removal of 1 base from V and 3 bases from J, the junction contained 4 bases not matched to a gene. Germline CDR1 reads MGHRA; CDR2 reads YSYEKL. CDR3 nucleotides: TGCGCCAGCAGCCAAGTGAACAGGGGGGACTATGGCTACACCTTC. It encodes CASSQVNRGDYGYTF.

This clonotype was counted many times. The chain recombines TRBV15 with TRBJ2-7; 7 bases are a match to TRBD1. The V gene end was trimmed by 0 bases and the J gene end by 3 bases; junction bases not matched to a gene: 5. The CDR3 length is 15 residues. Looked up from germline, CDR1 is LNHNV and CDR2 is YYDKDF (reference sequence). The CDR3, as DNA: TGTGCCACCAGCAGAGATCTAGGGGACAGCTACGAGCAGTACTTC. As protein: CATSRDLGDSYEQYF.

The chain couples TRBV9 to TRBJ2-6; no reliable D call. Per the germline V gene, CDR1 is SGDLS and CDR2 is YYNGEE. This CDR3 spans 14 amino acids. The V and J ends lost 3 bases and 0 bases respectively, with 4 bases between them. The CDR3 DNA reads as TGTGCCAGCAGCGCTCTCTCTGGGGCCAACGTCCTGACTTTC. As protein: CASSALSGANVLTF.

This clonotype was counted many times. V gene TRBV18 combines with J gene TRBJ2-7, with TRBD1 matching over 8 bases. Germline CDR1 and CDR2: KGHSH and LQKENI. V gave up 0 bases and J gave up 6 bases; unmatched junction bases: 4. This CDR3 has 14 residues. The CDR3 DNA reads TGTGCCAGCTCACCACCGACAGGGGCGGGCGAGCAGTACTTC. This codes for CASSPPTGAGEQYF.

This clonotype was counted many times. The J gene is TRBJ2-2, the V gene TRBV6-1; tentative D call: TRBD1 (5 bases). CDR3 length equals 14 residues. V was trimmed by 7 bases and J by 0 bases, leaving 9 bases between them. From germline, CDR1 is MNHNS and CDR2 SASEGT. The chain's CDR3 is CASIYRPNTGELFF. CDR3 sequence (DNA): TGTGCCAGCATTTACAGGCCGAACACCGGGGAGCTGTTTTTT.

There are many counts of this clonotype. The J gene is TRBJ2-1, the V gene TRBV20-1, with 8 bases fitting TRBD1. CDR3 length: 16 residues. CDR1 is DFQATT and CDR2 is SNEGSKA in the germline V gene (reference sequence). J gave up 7 bases and V 2 bases, and 13 bases lay outside the gene matches. The CDR3 spells CSARKADREAVNEQFF. In DNA form, the CDR3 reads TGCAGTGCTAGAAAGGCGGACAGGGAAGCCGTAAATGAGCAGTTCTTC.

This chain joins TRBV28 and TRBJ2-1; 9 positions agree with TRBD1. The CDR3 consists of 13 residues. Germline CDR1 reads MDHEN; CDR2 reads SYDVKM. V dropped 6 bases and J dropped 9; count of bases not matched to a gene: 6. The CDR3 bases are TGTGCCAGCAGAGCTGGACAGGGGCGTGAGCAGTTCTTC. Its translation: CASRAGQGREQFF.

This clonotype showed up just once. The chain carries TRBV20-1 and TRBJ2-2; D is ambiguous. The CDR3 contains 16 residues. The germline gives CDR1 DFQATT, CDR2 SNEGSKA (reference sequence). Trimming took 0 bases from V and 1 from J, leaving 12 bases between them. CDR3 sequence reads: CSARDPPALNTGELFF. The CDR3 DNA sequence: TGCAGTGCTAGAGACCCCCCCGCGTTGAACACCGGGGAGCTGTTTTTT.

This clonotype was recorded at least ten times. The chain uses TRBV19 and TRBJ1-5; tentative D call: TRBD1 (5 bases). The CDR3 length is 19 residues. The V gene's germline CDR1 is LNHDA and CDR2 SQIVND (reference sequence). With 7 bases removed from V and 1 base from J, the gap between germline ends came to 26 bases. The CDR3 DNA is TGTGCCAGTACCAATTCCGGGACCTGGCCCAGAGTAAGCAATCAGCCCCAGCATTTT. Its protein product is CASTNSGTWPRVSNQPQHF. Filled out from reference TRBV19 and TRBJ1-5, the complete variable domain reads DGGITQSPKYLFRKEGQNVTLSCEQNLNHDAMYWYRQDPGQGLRLIYYSQIVNDFQKGDIAEGYSVSREKKESFPLTVTSAQKNPTAFYLCASTNSGTWPRVSNQPQHFGDGTRLSIL.

This clonotype was seen many times. The CDR3 reads CASRPGQGRETQYF. In DNA, the CDR3 is TGTGCCAGCAGACCGGGACAGGGCAGGGAGACCCAGTACTTC. This rearrangement joins TRBV7-2 to TRBJ2-5; 9 bases agree with TRBD1. V gave up 6 bases and J gave up 5 bases; unmatched junction bases: 7. The CDR3 consists of 14 residues. Germline V gene sequence: CDR1 SGHTA, CDR2 FQGNSA.

This clonotype was seen at least ten times. J is TRBJ1-1 and V is TRBV10-1; D call uncertain. Germline V CDR1 and CDR2: WNHNN, SYGVQD (reference sequence). The V gene lost 5 bases and the J gene lost 7 bases, with 20 bases spanning the gap. This CDR3 has 15 residues. Here the CDR3 DNA reads TGCGCCAGCAGTACGTACCCGGACGGAGGAAGTGAAGCTTTCTTT. Translating gives CASSTYPDGGSEAFF.

The sample holds many counts of this clonotype. This sequence joins TRBV7-2 and TRBJ2-3, with a tentative D call TRBD2 (7 bases). V shed 7 bases and J shed 1 base, with 18 bases lying between them. The CDR3 spans 16 residues. Germline V gene data show CDR1 as SGHTA and CDR2 as FQGNSA. The CDR3 protein is CASTKRGAGGTDTQYF. Here the CDR3 DNA reads TGTGCCAGCACCAAGCGGGGCGCAGGGGGCACAGATACGCAGTATTTT.

This clonotype was counted a few times. The chain recombines TRBV9 with TRBJ1-3; 8 positions agree with TRBD1. The CDR3 spans 18 residues. Germline trimming cut 0 bases from V and 0 bases from J; bases unmatched to any gene: 8. Germline CDR1 reads SGDLS; CDR2 reads YYNGEE. The CDR3 nucleotides are TGTGCCAGCAGCGTAGATGGGACAGGCTACCACTCTGGAAACACCATATATTTT. It encodes CASSVDGTGYHSGNTIYF. The whole variable domain, filled in from reference TRBV9 and TRBJ1-3, reads DSGVTQTPKHLITATGQRVTLRCSPRSGDLSVYWYQQSLDQGLQFLIQYYNGEERAKGNILERFSAQQFPDLHSELNLSSLELGDSALYFCASSVDGTGYHSGNTIYFGEGSWLTVV.

This clonotype was counted ten times or more. This sequence joins TRBV6-1 and TRBJ1-6; D possibly corresponds to TRBD1 (5 bases). The CDR3 covers 12 residues. V was clipped by 6 bases and J by 5 bases, with 5 bases between them. Germline values: CDR1 MNHNS, CDR2 SASEGT. This CDR3 reads CASRDNNSPLHF. The CDR3 coding sequence is TGTGCCAGCAGGGACAATAATTCACCCCTCCACTTT.

This CDR3 reads CASSVVDRYQPQHF. DNA for the CDR3: TGTGCCAGCAGCGTAGTTGACAGGTATCAGCCCCAGCATTTT. The gene calls are TRBV9 and TRBJ1-5, with TRBD1 as a possible D gene (6 bases). This CDR3 contains 14 residues. Germline CDR1 SGDLS, CDR2 YYNGEE. V lost 0 bases and J lost 5, with 9 bases in between.

There are many counts of this clonotype. Here the CDR3 DNA reads TGTGCCAGCAGCCAGACAGGGCAGGGAGATACGCAGTATTTT. Residues: CASSQTGQGDTQYF. The chain employs TRBV7-9 and TRBJ2-3, with 7 positions matching TRBD1. This CDR3 contains 14 residues. CDR1 SEHNR and CDR2 FQNEAQ come from the germline V gene (reference sequence). Trimming took 5 bases from V and 5 from J; bases not matched to a gene: 7.

V gene TRBV9 combines with J gene TRBJ2-3, with 8 bases fitting TRBD2. CDR1 is SGDLS and CDR2 is YYNGEE in the germline V gene. This CDR3 comprises 17 residues. Trimming removed 3 bases from V and 2 bases from J; junction bases left unmatched: 11. The CDR3 region has the DNA TGTGCCAGCAGCGCCTCGGGGGGGGGGGCCGTCACAGATACGCAGTATTTT. As protein: CASSASGGGAVTDTQYF.

The chain employs TRBV6-1 and TRBJ2-1, with D possibly TRBD2 on 5 matching bases. The germline V and J ends were trimmed by 3 bases and 2 bases, with 11 bases remaining between them. The CDR3 totals 15 residues. Per germline, CDR1 MNHNS and CDR2 SASEGT. This chain's CDR3 is CASSESLAPYNEQFF. CDR3 in DNA: TGTGCCAGCAGTGAGTCGCTAGCCCCCTACAATGAGCAGTTCTTC.

This clonotype has ten or more counts. The V gene is TRBV7-2, the J gene TRBJ2-5; D gene unclear. The CDR3 is 14 amino acids. V lost 2 bases and J lost 9, with 16 bases in between. Germline V CDR1 and CDR2: SGHTA, FQGNSA. The CDR3 loop reads CASSLSYSLWAQYF. Here the CDR3 DNA reads TGTGCCAGCAGCTTAAGCTACAGCCTTTGGGCCCAGTACTTC.

This clonotype was observed at least ten times. The chain joins TRBV15 to TRBJ2-7; TRBD1 might be the D (6 bases). Trimming stripped 0 bases from V and 2 bases from J, with 8 bases between. From germline, CDR1 is LNHNV and CDR2 YYDKDF (reference sequence). This CDR3 has 14 amino acids. In DNA form, the CDR3 reads TGTGCCACCAGCAGAGATCAGGGGCCCTACGAGCAGTACTTC. It is translated as CATSRDQGPYEQYF.